The clone carrying this T cell receptor beta chain was seen repeatedly, ten times or more. Its specificity is unknown. TCRdb analysed the reads with MiXCR anew, one entry per CDR3 protein. The data hold 250,000 to 300,000 distinct CDR3 sequences, with approximately 22% observed a single time. The CDR3 extends over 14 amino acids. V was cut by 3 bases and J by 4 bases, with 10 bases left in between. The sample belongs to a study of T cell repertoires in cytomegalovirus infection. Study in general: The authors used CMV epitopes that were HLA-C-restricted (recently identified) and HLA-B-restricted (well studied). Both CMV infection and a matching HLA type were indicated by public TCR beta signatures.

The study, taken as a whole, reports: The response measured ex vivo was dominated by TCR beta clonotypes (HLA-C-restricted and CMV-specific). Accumulated public TCR beta family frequency recognized individuals carrying CMV together with the relevant HLA.

The sequencing used cultured PBMCs, collected from culture after CMV antigen stimulation. This clonotype was obtained from a human donor in good health (CMV status not recorded). Some clones in this sample may be carry-over from other donors' samples. The chain is built from TRBV12-3 or TRBV12-4 and TRBJ1-5; no definite D call. This CDR3 reads CASSFAIANQPQHF. The CDR3 DNA is TGTGCCAGCAGTTTCGCAATAGCAAATCAGCCCCAGCATTTT.